These 12 T cell receptor beta chains came from one sample sequenced in a study of blood T cells in healthy people across ages. A second PCR of about 7 to 12 cycles used a sample-barcoded 5' primer and a J-beta primer mix. TCRdb fed the 5' RACE reads into MiXCR, producing one record per CDR3 protein. Of some 710,000 distinct CDR3 sequences listed, around half were seen once; the top ten hold about a sixth. Sequenced material: blood. These TCRs come from a man older than 75 in good health.

In its sample, this clonotype was seen many times. The V gene is TRBV7-2, the J gene TRBJ2-5, with TRBD1 matching over 9 bases. Unmatched junction bases numbered 9, after V lost 6 bases and J lost 4 bases. CDR3 length: 15 amino acids. Germline V gives CDR1 SGHTA, CDR2 FQGNSA. CDR3 in amino acids: CASSSDRGSTETQYF. In DNA, the CDR3 is TGTGCCAGCAGTTCGGACAGGGGTTCGACAGAGACCCAGTACTTC.

Turning to this clonotype: The junction departs from the called germline gene at one end, perhaps through a read error. The chain joins TRBV20-1 to TRBJ2-7; 10 bases line up with TRBD2. The J call could be wrong; TRBJ2-5 is a better fit for the DNA end. The CDR3 covers 14 residues. Germline-derived CDR1 and CDR2 are DFQATT and SNEGSKA (reference sequence). CDR3 sequence: CGASWLAGVETQYF. Here the CDR3 DNA reads TGCGGTGCTAGTTGGCTAGCGGGAGTTGAGACCCAGTACTTC.

This clonotype was recorded a few times. The chain joins TRBV7-2 to TRBJ2-5, with D perhaps TRBD1 (6 bases). The V end lost 8 bases, the J end lost 5 bases, and 18 bases lay between the germline ends. CDR1 and CDR2 from the germline V gene are SGHTA and FQGNSA. CDR3 length: 14 residues. CDR3 sequence (DNA): TGTGCCAGCTGCGAAGGGGGTCGATGGGAGACCCAGTACTTC. It translates to CASCEGGRWETQYF.

V gene TRBV25-1 combines with J gene TRBJ2-4; tentatively, D is TRBD1 or TRBD2 (6 bases each). The CDR3 loop spans 11 amino acids. With 2 bases removed from V and 15 bases from J, the gap between germline ends came to 11 bases. Germline V gives CDR1 MGHDK, CDR2 SYGVNS. The CDR3 loop reads CASSEGGPSYF. CDR3 DNA sequence: TGTGCCAGCAGTGAAGGGGGGCCCTCGTACTTC.

Points on this clonotype: Given the absence of the conserved phenylalanine or tryptophan at the CDR3 end, a read error is likely. CDR3 amino acids: CASSPRDPDTGELFV. The CDR3 coding sequence is TGCGCCAGCAGCCCCCGAGACCCAGACACCGGGGAGCTGTTTGTT. The chain joins TRBV5-1 to TRBJ2-2; D not certain. The CDR3 sequence is 15 residues long. Germline CDR1 reads SGHRS; CDR2 reads YFSETQ. Trimming stripped 4 bases from V and 3 bases from J, with 13 bases between.

Notes on this clonotype: This may stem from a read error, because a much larger clone lies one nucleotide away. The CDR3 here is CASSFRTNYEQYF. The CDR3 nucleotides are TGTGCCAGCAGCTTCCGGACCAACTACGAGCAGTACTTC. The chain couples TRBV7-2 to TRBJ2-7, with D hard to call. Germline lookup yields CDR1 SGHTA and CDR2 FQGNSA. V was cut by 3 bases and J by 3 bases, with 9 bases left in between. There are 13 residues in the CDR3.

This sequence joins TRBV2 and TRBJ2-7; 7 bases fit TRBD1. Germline loops: CDR1 SNHLY, CDR2 FYNNEI. V lost 6 bases to trimming and J lost 1 base; unmatched junction nucleotides: 6. There are 14 residues in the CDR3. The CDR3 nucleotides are TGTGCCAGCAGACCTAGGGACAGTTCCTACGAGCAGTACTTC. Amino acids: CASRPRDSSYEQYF.

This clonotype was observed a handful of times. V and J are TRBV7-2 and TRBJ2-7; D not certain. The ends were cut back, 1 base at V and 4 bases at J, with 8 bases in the middle. The CDR3 is made up of 13 amino acids. The germline CDR1 and CDR2 sequences are SGHTA and FQGNSA. CDR3 sequence: CASSLVGLYEQYF. The CDR3 DNA follows: TGTGCCAGCAGCTTAGTGGGTCTATACGAGCAGTACTTC.

The J gene is TRBJ2-7, the V gene TRBV27, with D possibly matching TRBD1 (6 bases). The length of the CDR3 is 14 residues. Germline V gene lookup returns CDR1 MNHEY and CDR2 SMNVEV (reference sequence). The V end was cut by 4 bases, the J end by 4 bases, with 14 bases between. CDR3 in DNA: TGTGCCAGCAGTTCCAGCAGGGGTAATTACGAGCAGTACTTC. Protein product: CASSSSRGNYEQYF.

The chain joins TRBV3-1 to TRBJ2-5; TRBD1 is a possible D gene (6 bases). This CDR3 comprises 14 residues. V gave up 4 bases and J gave up 13 bases, with 22 bases separating them. In germline, CDR1 is LGHDT, CDR2 YNNKEL (reference sequence). CDR3 region: CASSPGNRQAEGYF. CDR3 in DNA: TGTGCCAGCAGCCCGGGGAATAGACAGGCCGAGGGGTACTTC.

This chain joins TRBV4-3 and TRBJ1-4, with D possibly matching TRBD1 (5 bases). CDR3 length equals 17 residues. The V gene's germline CDR1 is LGHNA and CDR2 YSLEER. Trimming left V 4 bases short and J 0 bases short, with 15 bases between. In nucleotides, the CDR3 is TGCGCCAGCAGCCCTTGGGGCTCGGGCGCAACTAATGAAAAACTGTTTTTT. Amino acid sequence: CASSPWGSGATNEKLFF.

The chain carries TRBV20-1 and TRBJ2-1, with 9 bases identical to TRBD2. The CDR3 covers 14 residues. Trimming took 5 bases from V and 5 from J; bases not matched to a gene: 7. CDR1 DFQATT and CDR2 SNEGSKA come from the germline V gene (reference sequence). The CDR3 coding sequence is TGCAGTGCTTCGACGGGCGGGGGGGACAATGAGCAGTTCTTC. It is translated as CSASTGGGDNEQFF.